This T cell receptor (beta chain) was retrieved from a study of molecular identifiers for immune sequencing clone quantification. Listed TCR primers and previously described methods were used for bulk TCR libraries. Using its own MiXCR run on the PCR reads, TCRdb lists one record per CDR3 protein. Among about 640,000 distinct CDR3 sequences listed, less than 20% were seen once. This clonotype was detected a few times. CDR3 length: 14 residues. Germline V gene lookup returns CDR1 MGHDK and CDR2 SYGVNS. Between the trimmed V and J ends, which lost 1 base and 6 bases, there was a span of 7 bases. The rearrangement links TRBV25-1 to TRBJ1-6, with no clear D. The sequencing sample was made of naive CD8+ T cells from blood, with Jurkat cell RNA spiked in. Indicated subset: FACS-sorted CD8+CD4-CCR7+CD45RA+ naive T cells. This clonotype was sampled from a human donor in good health. Some libraries in this study had Jurkat cell RNA spiked in. CDR3 DNA: TGTGCCAGCAGTGAATTGGGGATTAATTCACCCCTCCACTTT. As protein: CASSELGINSPLHF.